Presented here are 24 T cell receptor beta chains from one specimen sequenced in a study of tumor-infiltrating lymphocytes in oesophageal squamous cell carcinoma. Using its own MiXCR run on the PCR reads, TCRdb lists one record per CDR3 protein. The profile shows almost 20,000 distinct CDR3 sequences, over 40% of them singletons. The specimen sequenced was normal esophageal tissue next to the tumor. The receptors were sampled from a male donor with esophageal squamous cell carcinoma.

CDR3 amino acids: CASSHQNGREKLFF. The CDR3 nucleotides are TGCGCCAGCAGCCACCAAAACGGCCGTGAAAAACTGTTTTTT. This chain connects TRBV4-3 to TRBJ1-4; D is unresolved. Deletions cut 3 bases from V and 7 bases from J, with 12 bases between. The CDR3 loop spans 14 amino acids. The germline CDR1 and CDR2 sequences are LGHNA and YSLEER.

This clonotype has just one count. V is TRBV12-3 or TRBV12-4 and J is TRBJ1-5; D unclear. V shed 3 bases and J shed 2 bases, with 14 bases lying between them. CDR3 length: 16 residues. CDR3 bases: TGTGCCAGCAGTTTTGGGCTAGGGATGGGCAATCAGCCCCAGCATTTT. It codes for CASSFGLGMGNQPQHF.

As concerns this clonotype: A much larger clonotype is one base distant, so this may be a read error. The chain links TRBV5-6 to TRBJ2-1; D might be TRBD2 (6 bases). The better agreement between TRBJ2-7 and the DNA end casts doubt on the J call. This CDR3 spans 15 amino acids. Germline lookup yields CDR1 SGHDT and CDR2 YYEEEE. The CDR3 reads CASRVFAGTYNEQYF. The CDR3 DNA sequence: TGTGCCAGCAGAGTATTTGCGGGAACCTACAATGAGCAGTACTTC.

There are many counts of this clonotype. A read error is likely, as this CDR3 ends without the conserved phenylalanine or tryptophan. Because the CDR3's place on the DNA is in doubt, the DNA is left out and the CDR3 is given as listed by TCRdb. The V gene is TRBV7-6, the J gene TRBJ1-6. Looked up from germline, CDR1 is SGHVS and CDR2 is FNYEAQ. The CDR3 comprises 8 residues, both ends counted. CDR3 amino acids: CASSLGTS.

This clonotype appeared once. One end of the junction is discordant with germline, which a read error may explain. This chain links TRBV7-7 with TRBJ2-7, with 8 nucleotides matching TRBD2. Per the germline V gene, CDR1 is SSHAT and CDR2 is FNYEAQ (reference sequence). The CDR3 has 15 amino acids. The CDR3 loop is CASSLGVGRAHEQYF. The DNA for the CDR3 is TGTGCTAGCAGCTTGGGCGTCGGGAGGGCCCACGAGCAGTACTTC. The variable domain in full, completed from reference TRBV7-7 and TRBJ2-7, reads GAGVSQSPRYKVTKRGQDVTLRCDPISSHATLYWYQQALGQGPEFLTYFNYEAQPDKSGLPSDRFSAERPEGSISTLTIQRTEQRDSAMYRCASSLGVGRAHEQYFGPGTRLTVT.

The chain couples TRBV7-9 to TRBJ2-5, with 9 bases aligning to TRBD1. This CDR3 region has 14 residues. Germline-derived CDR1 and CDR2 are SEHNR and FQNEAQ (reference sequence). The V segment lost 4 bases and the J segment 5 bases; nucleotides outside the gene matches: 5. The DNA for the CDR3 is TGTGCCAGCAGCTCGGGACAGGGTTACGAGACCCAGTACTTC. As protein: CASSSGQGYETQYF.

This clonotype occurred a few times. The chain carries TRBV19 and TRBJ2-2; TRBD1 matches 11 bases. The CDR3 is 16 amino acids. CDR1 and CDR2 from the germline V gene are LNHDA and SQIVND (reference sequence). The V and J ends lost 5 bases and 7 bases, in that order; junction bases with no gene match: 9. The CDR3 bases are TGTGCCAGTAGTTTCCTCTCGGGACAGGGGGGCGGGGAGCTGTTTTTT. Translation: CASSFLSGQGGGELFF.

Comments on this clonotype: The final CDR3 position lacks the conserved phenylalanine or tryptophan, pointing to a likely read error. No DNA is shown, since the ends of the CDR3 on it are uncertain; the CDR3 is the one TCRdb lists. V and J are TRBV7-3 and TRBJ2-1; the table's TRBD2 call for D was not verified on the DNA. The CDR3 has 10 residues if both end residues are counted. Per germline, CDR1 SGHTA and CDR2 FQGTGA. The CDR3: CASSFRTSSP.

Concerning this clonotype: One base away lies a much larger clone, so this may be a sequencing read error. The V gene is TRBV6-8, the J gene TRBJ1-4; a possible D gene is TRBD1 (5 bases). The germline V gene encodes CDR1 MNHGY and CDR2 SAAAGT. The CDR3 consists of 13 residues. Trimming took 8 bases from V and 16 from J, leaving 23 bases between them. The DNA for the CDR3 is TGTGCCAGCGGGACGGGGAACACAGATACGCAGTTTTTT. The encoded protein is CASGTGNTDTQFF.

The chain carries TRBV6-6 and TRBJ1-2; D gene uncertain. The CDR3 covers 14 residues. Germline lookup yields CDR1 MNHNY and CDR2 SVGAGI (reference sequence). Trimming took off 5 bases at V and 5 bases at J, with 15 bases between the two ends. CDR3 bases: TGTGCCAGCAGTGATGCCGGGCTGGGGTATGGCTACACCTTC. It yields the protein CASSDAGLGYGYTF.

This clonotype was seen only a few times. The chain combines TRBV11-2 with TRBJ2-3, with D perhaps assigned TRBD1 or TRBD2 (5 bases each). V was clipped by 2 bases and J by 6 bases, with 9 bases between them. This CDR3 contains 13 residues. Germline values: CDR1 SGHAT, CDR2 FQNNGV. This CDR3 reads CASSLQRGDTQYF. CDR3 sequence (DNA): TGTGCCAGCAGCTTACAGAGGGGTGATACGCAGTATTTT.

This clonotype was found many times. This sequence joins TRBV2 and TRBJ2-3; D perhaps matches TRBD2 (6 bases). Germline values: CDR1 SNHLY, CDR2 FYNNEI. V was clipped by 1 base and J by 3 bases, with 8 bases between them. This CDR3 comprises 14 residues. The CDR3 nucleotides read TGTGCCAGCAGTGAAGGGGGAGGTACAGATACGCAGTATTTT. The encoded protein is CASSEGGGTDTQYF.

The chain combines TRBV6-5 with TRBJ2-4; 7 nucleotides line up with TRBD1. The end of the DNA is better explained by TRBJ2-7, so the J call may be wrong. The CDR3 loop spans 17 amino acids. Germline loops: CDR1 MNHEY, CDR2 SVGAGI. The CDR3 spells CASSYRKTGDWSYEQYF. The CDR3 DNA sequence: TGTGCCAGCAGTTACCGGAAAACAGGGGATTGGTCCTACGAGCAGTACTTC.

By sample share, this clonotype is medium-sized. J is TRBJ2-7 and V is TRBV6-1, with 7 bases matching TRBD1. Germline-derived CDR1 and CDR2 are MNHNS and SASEGT. The CDR3 is made up of 14 amino acids. The V and J ends lost 1 base and 0 bases, in that order; junction bases with no gene match: 0. CDR3 region: CASSEDRGSYEQYF. The CDR3 bases are TGTGCCAGCAGTGAAGACAGGGGCTCCTACGAGCAGTACTTC.

This clonotype has just a few counts. V gene TRBV7-6 combines with J gene TRBJ2-1; 7 bases are a match to TRBD2. This CDR3 has 15 amino acids. The J segment lost 4 bases and the V segment lost 3 bases, leaving 6 bases of the junction unmatched. The germline gives CDR1 SGHVS, CDR2 FNYEAQ. The CDR3 is CASSFGTTAYNEQFF. The CDR3 DNA sequence: TGTGCCAGCAGCTTCGGGACTACGGCTTACAATGAGCAGTTCTTC.

This chain links TRBV7-2 with TRBJ2-1, with a tentative D call TRBD1 (6 bases). Germline V lookup: CDR1 SGHTA, CDR2 FQGNSA. This CDR3 has 12 amino acids. With 0 bases removed from V and 14 bases from J, the gap between germline ends came to 11 bases. CDR3 nucleotides: TGTGCCAGCAGCTTAGCTATTGGACAGAAGTTCTTC. Its translation: CASSLAIGQKFF.

At least ten counts were recorded for this clonotype. This chain links TRBV4-1 with TRBJ2-3, with D possibly TRBD2 on 6 matching bases. From germline, CDR1 is MGHRA and CDR2 YSYEKL. The CDR3 sequence is 18 residues long. V lost 3 bases, J lost 4 bases, and 23 bases lay in between. The CDR3 here is CASSHPRVGRDVSDTQYF. CDR3 DNA: TGCGCCAGCAGCCATCCCCGCGTGGGGCGGGACGTCTCAGATACGCAGTATTTT.

The chain couples TRBV5-5 to TRBJ2-1, with D maybe TRBD1 (5 bases). CDR1 and CDR2 from the germline V gene are SGHKS and YYEKEE (reference sequence). V shed 0 bases and J shed 6 bases, with 13 bases lying between them. The length of the CDR3 is 15 residues. For the CDR3, the DNA is TGTGCCAGCAGCTTGGCGCAGGGCTTGGGCAATGAGCAGTTCTTC. It encodes CASSLAQGLGNEQFF.

This clonotype was seen once. The V gene is TRBV7-2, the J gene TRBJ2-1, with a possible D match to TRBD1 (6 bases). The CDR3 length is 17 residues. V lost 5 bases to trimming and J lost 2 bases, with 19 bases between them. CDR1 and CDR2 from the germline V gene are SGHTA and FQGNSA. The CDR3 is CASSPKLGSGAYNEQFF. The CDR3 nucleotides are TGTGCCAGCAGCCCCAAGTTGGGGTCAGGGGCCTACAATGAGCAGTTCTTC.

The sample holds many counts of this clonotype. The gene calls are TRBV6-1 and TRBJ2-1; TRBD2 aligns across 9 bases. The J call may not be correct, given that the DNA end is closer to TRBJ2-7. CDR3 length: 15 amino acids. Germline CDR1 is MNHNS and CDR2 is SASEGT. The CDR3 sequence: CASAGGGGSYYEQYF. The CDR3 coding sequence is TGTGCCAGCGCGGGGGGGGGAGGAAGCTATTACGAGCAGTACTTC.

The chain carries TRBV6-4 and TRBJ2-3; a possible D gene is TRBD2 (6 bases). The better agreement between TRBJ2-1 and the DNA end casts doubt on the J call. The CDR3 is 12 amino acids. The germline V gene has CDR1 MRHNA and CDR2 SNTAGT. The CDR3: CASSDAGREQFF. The CDR3 nucleotides are TGTGCCAGCAGTGACGCGGGACGGGAGCAGTTCTTC.

This clonotype is medium-sized. The chain links TRBV7-2 to TRBJ2-5; tentative D call: TRBD2 (5 bases). The CDR3 is made up of 16 amino acids. Trimming took off 1 base at V and 0 bases at J, with 12 bases between the two ends. Germline CDR1 SGHTA, CDR2 FQGNSA. CDR3 in DNA: TGTGCCAGCAGCTTAGTTTCGGCGGGTAACCAAGAGACCCAGTACTTC. Its translation: CASSLVSAGNQETQYF.

The rearrangement uses TRBV7-6 and TRBJ2-1; D tentatively fits TRBD1 or TRBD2 (5 bases each). The end of the DNA aligns better with TRBJ2-7, so the J call may be wrong. This CDR3 has 13 amino acids. Germline V lookup: CDR1 SGHVS, CDR2 FNYEAQ. CDR3 nucleotide sequence: TGTGCCAGCAGCTTGGGACGGGGCTCCGAGCAGTACTTC. Residues: CASSLGRGSEQYF.

The sample holds one count of this clonotype. The CDR3 is CAISGTSGGAMDEQFF. The CDR3 DNA follows: TGTGCCATCAGTGGGACTAGCGGGGGGGCCATGGATGAGCAGTTCTTC. The chain joins TRBV10-3 to TRBJ2-1; 15 positions match TRBD2. Germline V gene data show CDR1 as ENHRY and CDR2 as SYGVKD. V trimming: 4 bases; J trimming: 8 bases; junction bases outside the gene matches: 6. This CDR3 is built from 16 residues.